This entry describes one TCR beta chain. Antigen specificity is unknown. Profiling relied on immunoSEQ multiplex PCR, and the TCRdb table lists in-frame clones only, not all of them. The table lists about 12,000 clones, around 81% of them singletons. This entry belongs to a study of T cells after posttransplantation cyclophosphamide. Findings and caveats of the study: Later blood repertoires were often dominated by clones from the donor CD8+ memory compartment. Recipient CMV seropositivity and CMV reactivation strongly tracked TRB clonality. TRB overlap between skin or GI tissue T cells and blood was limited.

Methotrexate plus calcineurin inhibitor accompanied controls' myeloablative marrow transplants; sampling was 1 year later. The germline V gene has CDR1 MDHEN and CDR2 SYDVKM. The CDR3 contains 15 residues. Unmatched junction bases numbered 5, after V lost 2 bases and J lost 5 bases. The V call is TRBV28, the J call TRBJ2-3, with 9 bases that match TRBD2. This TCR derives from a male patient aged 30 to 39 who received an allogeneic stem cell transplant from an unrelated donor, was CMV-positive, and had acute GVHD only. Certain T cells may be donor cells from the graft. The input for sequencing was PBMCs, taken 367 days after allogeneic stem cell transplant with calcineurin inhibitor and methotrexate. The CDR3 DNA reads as TGTGCCAGCAGTTTAGGCGGGAGGGCCCAAGATACGCAGTATTTT. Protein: CASSLGGRAQDTQYF.